These 25 T cell receptor beta chains originate from one sample sequenced in a study of T cells expressing NK-cell markers. For each CDR3 protein, TCRdb gives one entry from its re-call of the 5' RACE reads, without DNA. The sample table includes hundreds of thousands of distinct CDR3 sequences. Sequences were obtained from blood T cells: a sorted CD56 or NKG2C T cell subset, CD4+ or CD8+ T cells, or bulk PBMC T cells (not recorded which). These receptors came from a woman aged 18 to 75 in good health.

The V gene is TRBV5-6, the J gene TRBJ1-5; the TRBD1 assignment by TCRdb is unverifiable without DNA. The germline gives CDR1 SGHDT, CDR2 YYEEEE. The CDR3 has 13 amino acids. The chain's CDR3 is CASSHTGMGPQHF.

The chain employs TRBV20-1 and TRBJ2-1; TCRdb lists TRBD2, though no DNA is available to test this call. This CDR3 has 15 amino acids. Germline V gene lookup returns CDR1 DFQATT and CDR2 SNEGSKA (reference sequence). CDR3 protein: CSAGTGGTSFNEQFF.

The gene calls are TRBV12-3 or TRBV12-4 and TRBJ1-4; checking the TCRdb D call of TRBD1 is not possible without DNA. This CDR3 region has 16 residues. CDR3 loop: CASSSRDKDPDGKLFF.

The CDR3 is CASSPHLGLAGETQYF. This sequence joins TRBV5-1 and TRBJ2-5; TCRdb's assignment of TRBD2 cannot be checked, as there is no DNA. This CDR3 is 16 amino acids long. Germline lookup yields CDR1 SGHRS and CDR2 YFSETQ.

The gene calls are TRBV9 and TRBJ2-5. The CDR3 contains 12 residues. CDR1 SGDLS and CDR2 YYNGEE come from the germline V gene. The CDR3 loop is CASSVAGETQYF.

The chain recombines TRBV24-1 with TRBJ2-3; checking the TCRdb D call of TRBD1 is not possible without DNA. The CDR3 extends over 15 amino acids. CDR1 KGHDR and CDR2 SFDVKD come from the germline V gene. The CDR3 loop reads CATSDSGTPTDTQYF.

The chain joins TRBV7-6 to TRBJ2-5. The CDR3 runs 14 residues. Germline loops: CDR1 SGHVS, CDR2 FNYEAQ. The chain's CDR3 is CASSLGSLGETQYF.

The rearrangement uses TRBV2 and TRBJ2-5; TCRdb's D gene call, TRBD1, goes unchecked for lack of DNA. CDR3 length equals 15 residues. CDR1 is SNHLY, CDR2 FYNNEI, per germline. CDR3 protein: CASSEAVAGSETQYF.

The chain joins TRBV7-7 to TRBJ2-1; TCRdb's D call of TRBD2 is untestable without DNA. Per germline, CDR1 SSHAT and CDR2 FNYEAQ (reference sequence). This CDR3 comprises 15 residues. CDR3: CASSMTSGAGNEQFF.

This sequence joins TRBV6-1 and TRBJ2-2; TCRdb lists TRBD1, though no DNA is available to test this call. The CDR3 has 15 residues. From germline, CDR1 is MNHNS and CDR2 SASEGT. The CDR3 spells CASSESRGPTGELFF.

J is TRBJ2-1 and V is TRBV5-1; lacking DNA, the TRBD1 call made by TCRdb goes unchecked. Germline loops: CDR1 SGHRS, CDR2 YFSETQ. There are 13 residues in the CDR3. CDR3: CASSGQADNEQFF.

V gene TRBV6-2 or TRBV6-3 combines with J gene TRBJ2-4; with no DNA, the TCRdb D assignment of TRBD2 cannot be verified. The germline V gene encodes CDR1 MNHEY and CDR2 SVGEGT. The CDR3 is 22 residues long. The CDR3 region is CASSLRLAGGTFSSVAKNIQYF.

CDR3 sequence: CAISDRGPETQYF. The V gene is TRBV10-3, the J gene TRBJ2-5; TCRdb outputs TRBD1, but without DNA this stays unchecked. The CDR3 extends over 13 amino acids. Germline V gene data show CDR1 as ENHRY and CDR2 as SYGVKD.

The rearrangement joins TRBV18 to TRBJ2-3; no DNA is available, so the TRBD1 call from TCRdb remains unchecked. Per germline, CDR1 KGHSH and CDR2 LQKENI. This CDR3 is 15 amino acids long. The CDR3 reads CASSRDLQGTDTQYF.

This chain joins TRBV12-3 or TRBV12-4 and TRBJ2-1; lacking DNA, the TRBD2 call made by TCRdb goes unchecked. The CDR3 contains 15 residues. The CDR3 reads CASSLFGLADRKEFF.

The rearrangement links TRBV2 to TRBJ2-5. This CDR3 contains 16 residues. Germline-derived CDR1 and CDR2 are SNHLY and FYNNEI. This CDR3 is CASSAMRSSVAETQYF.

This CDR3 is CASSQVPDRGYYGYTF. The chain employs TRBV14 and TRBJ1-2; without DNA, the TCRdb call of TRBD1 cannot be checked. Germline lookup yields CDR1 SGHDN and CDR2 FVKESK. This CDR3 contains 16 residues.

The chain combines TRBV20-1 with TRBJ1-5. The CDR3 sequence is 14 residues long. Germline CDR1 and CDR2: DFQATT and SNEGSKA (reference sequence). The CDR3 sequence: CSASGGLGNQPQHF.

The J gene is TRBJ1-2, the V gene TRBV5-1; TCRdb's D gene call, TRBD1, goes unchecked for lack of DNA. The germline V gene encodes CDR1 SGHRS and CDR2 YFSETQ. This CDR3 region has 14 residues. The CDR3 loop is CASSLSGQGYGYTF. The whole variable domain, filled in from reference TRBV5-1 and TRBJ1-2, reads KAGVTQTPRYLIKTRGQQVTLSCSPISGHRSVSWYQQTPGQGLQFLFEYFSETQRNKGNFPGRFSGRQFSNSRSEMNVSTLELGDSALYLCASSLSGQGYGYTFGSGTRLTVV.

The chain links TRBV29-1 to TRBJ1-5; TCRdb reports TRBD1, a call that lacks DNA to check it against. Germline V lookup: CDR1 SQVTM, CDR2 ANQGSEA. CDR3 length: 15 amino acids. Here the CDR3 reads CSVKEQGGGNQPQHF.

This chain joins TRBV4-3 and TRBJ2-3; the TCRdb call, TRBD1, lacks DNA for checking. Germline CDR1 is LGHNA and CDR2 is YSLEER. The CDR3 extends over 18 amino acids. The CDR3 loop reads CASSPSDRGLLSTDTQYF.

The chain recombines TRBV29-1 with TRBJ2-6; as DNA is missing, the TRBD1 call by TCRdb cannot be tested. The CDR3 consists of 15 residues. CDR1 SQVTM and CDR2 ANQGSEA come from the germline V gene. The CDR3 spells CSARVQAAGANVLTF. The entire variable domain, with the rest obtained from reference TRBV29-1 and TRBJ2-6, is as follows: SAVISQKPSRDICQRGTSLTIQCQVDSQVTMMFWYRQQPGQSLTLIATANQGSEATYESGFVIDKFPISRPNLTFSTLTVSNMSPEDSSIYLCSARVQAAGANVLTFGAGSRLTVL.

The V call is TRBV5-1, the J call TRBJ2-1; the D call of TRBD2 rests on TCRdb alone, since no DNA is present to check it. CDR1 and CDR2 from the germline V gene are SGHRS and YFSETQ. This CDR3 is built from 16 residues. The CDR3 loop is CASSPGSGTNYNEQFF. The full variable domain, rest sourced from reference TRBV5-1 and TRBJ2-1, is KAGVTQTPRYLIKTRGQQVTLSCSPISGHRSVSWYQQTPGQGLQFLFEYFSETQRNKGNFPGRFSGRQFSNSRSEMNVSTLELGDSALYLCASSPGSGTNYNEQFFGPGTRLTVL.

The J gene is TRBJ1-1, the V gene TRBV4-1; the TCRdb call, TRBD1, lacks DNA for checking. The CDR3 spans 15 residues. CDR1 and CDR2 (germline): MGHRA, YSYEKL. The CDR3 sequence is CASSQGDRVNTEAFF.

The chain recombines TRBV20-1 with TRBJ1-2; TCRdb names TRBD1, which stays unverified in the absence of DNA. The CDR3 length is 12 residues. CDR1 DFQATT and CDR2 SNEGSKA come from the germline V gene (reference sequence). CDR3 protein: CSANGQSYGYTF.